The present TCR beta chain was sequenced within a study of blood T cell repertoires in COVID-19. Profiling relied on immunoSEQ multiplex PCR, and the TCRdb table lists in-frame clones only, not all of them. The repertoire consists of fewer than 250,000 clones, with over 80% occurring once and the leading ten covering 5% to 8%. Looked up from germline, CDR1 is SGHTS and CDR2 is YDEGEE. V was clipped by 3 bases and J by 6 bases; unmatched bases: 12. The CDR3 covers 18 residues. J is TRBJ2-3 and V is TRBV5-8, with TRBD2 matching 14 bases. Sequenced sample: peripheral blood. This clonotype originated in an older woman with active or convalescent COVID-19. The CDR3, as DNA: TGTGCCAGCAGCTACACCGGGACTAGCGGGAGAGTTAGCGATACGCAGTATTTT. Protein product: CASSYTGTSGRVSDTQYF.